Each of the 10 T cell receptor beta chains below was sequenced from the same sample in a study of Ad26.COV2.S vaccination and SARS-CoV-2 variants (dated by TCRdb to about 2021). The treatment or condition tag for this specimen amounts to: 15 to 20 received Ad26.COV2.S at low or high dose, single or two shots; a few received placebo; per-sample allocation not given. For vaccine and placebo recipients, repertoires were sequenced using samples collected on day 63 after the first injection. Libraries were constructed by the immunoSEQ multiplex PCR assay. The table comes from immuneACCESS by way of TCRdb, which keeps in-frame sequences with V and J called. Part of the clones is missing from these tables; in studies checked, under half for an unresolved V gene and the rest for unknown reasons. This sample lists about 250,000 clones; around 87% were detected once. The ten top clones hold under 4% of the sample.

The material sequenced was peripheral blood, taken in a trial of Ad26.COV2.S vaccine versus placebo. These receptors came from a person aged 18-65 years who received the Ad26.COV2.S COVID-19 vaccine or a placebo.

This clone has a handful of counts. The chain's CDR3 is CASTGQVRYGYTF. CDR3 DNA sequence: TGCGCCAGCACCGGACAGGTTCGTTATGGCTACACCTTC. The V and J genes are TRBV10-2 and TRBJ1-2; the match to TRBD1 covers 7 bases. This CDR3 has 13 amino acids. The J segment lost 5 bases and the V segment lost 7 bases, leaving 7 bases of the junction unmatched. Germline-derived CDR1 and CDR2 are WSHSY and SAAADI.

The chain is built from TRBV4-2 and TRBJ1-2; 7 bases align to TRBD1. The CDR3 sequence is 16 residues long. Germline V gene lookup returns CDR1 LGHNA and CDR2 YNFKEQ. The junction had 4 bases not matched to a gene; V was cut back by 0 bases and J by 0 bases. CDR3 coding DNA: TGTGCCAGCAGCCAAGATGTGGGACAGCCTAACTATGGCTACACCTTC. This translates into CASSQDVGQPNYGYTF.

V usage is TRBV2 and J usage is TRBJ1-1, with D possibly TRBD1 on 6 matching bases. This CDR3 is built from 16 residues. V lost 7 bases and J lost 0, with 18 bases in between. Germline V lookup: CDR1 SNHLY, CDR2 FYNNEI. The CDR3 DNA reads TGTGCCAGCATTCCCCTCTCCGGGACATTGAACACTGAAGCTTTCTTT. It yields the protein CASIPLSGTLNTEAFF.

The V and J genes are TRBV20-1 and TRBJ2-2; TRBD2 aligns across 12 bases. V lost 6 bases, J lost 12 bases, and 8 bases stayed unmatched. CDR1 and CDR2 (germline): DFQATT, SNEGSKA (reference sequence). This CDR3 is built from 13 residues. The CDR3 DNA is TGCAGTGCGAGTCTAGCGGGGGGGAGGAAGCTGTTTTTT. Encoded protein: CSASLAGGRKLFF.

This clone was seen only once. The CDR3 reads CASGSQGARETQYF. As DNA, the CDR3 is TGTGCCAGCGGGTCACAGGGGGCGCGAGAGACCCAGTACTTC. The rearrangement joins TRBV6-5 to TRBJ2-5, with 9 positions matching TRBD1. With 8 bases clipped from V and 4 bases from J, the junction kept 8 bases outside the gene matches. Germline CDR1 and CDR2: MNHEY and SVGAGI. The CDR3 extends over 14 amino acids.

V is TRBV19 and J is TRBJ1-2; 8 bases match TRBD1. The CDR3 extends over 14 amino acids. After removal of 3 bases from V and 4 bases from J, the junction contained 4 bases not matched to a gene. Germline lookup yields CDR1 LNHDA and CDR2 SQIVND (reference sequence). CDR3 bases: TGTGCCAGTAGTATGGGACAGGTTTTCTATGGCTACACCTTC. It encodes CASSMGQVFYGYTF.

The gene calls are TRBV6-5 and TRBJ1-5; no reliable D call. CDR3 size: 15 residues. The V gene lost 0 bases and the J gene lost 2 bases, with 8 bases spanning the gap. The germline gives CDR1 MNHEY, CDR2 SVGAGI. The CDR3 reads CASSYSVMGNQPQHF. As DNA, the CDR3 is TGTGCCAGCAGTTACTCAGTGATGGGCAATCAGCCCCAGCATTTT.

DNA of the CDR3: TGTGCCAGCTCACCTACTGAGGGAGATCAGCCCCAGCATTTT. Its protein is CASSPTEGDQPQHF. This chain uses TRBV18 with TRBJ1-5; no clear D gene. Germline values: CDR1 KGHSH, CDR2 LQKENI. V lost 3 bases, J lost 5 bases, and 11 bases lay in between. This CDR3 spans 14 amino acids.

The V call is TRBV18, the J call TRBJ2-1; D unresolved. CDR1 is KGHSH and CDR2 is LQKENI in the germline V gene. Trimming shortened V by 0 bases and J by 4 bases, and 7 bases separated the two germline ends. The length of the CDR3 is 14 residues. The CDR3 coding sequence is TGTGCCAGCTCACCACCGGACGGTTACAATGAGCAGTTCTTC. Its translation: CASSPPDGYNEQFF.

CDR3 region: CASSQEATTDTQYF. The CDR3 DNA sequence: TGCGCCAGCAGCCAAGAGGCTACCACAGATACGCAGTATTTT. The chain carries TRBV4-1 and TRBJ2-3, with D unresolved. The CDR3 sequence is 14 residues long. The germline V gene has CDR1 MGHRA and CDR2 YSYEKL. Between the trimmed V and J ends, which lost 0 bases and 2 bases, there was a span of 6 bases.